The 18 T cell receptor beta chains presented below share a single source sample, sequenced in a study of blood T cell repertoires in COVID-19. Generated by immunoSEQ multiplex PCR, the TCRdb table keeps only in-frame clones and is missing some. This table has about 77,000 clones, 75% to 85% appearing once. Sequenced sample: peripheral blood. Every receptor here comes from a woman between 65 and 79 years old with acute or convalescent COVID-19.

The chain has TRBV4-3 and TRBJ1-2; D ambiguous. Germline assignment: CDR1 LGHNA and CDR2 YSLEER. V dropped 0 bases and J dropped 1 base, with 12 bases sitting between them. There are 16 residues in the CDR3. CDR3 in amino acids: CASSQDLPGNNYGYTF. The DNA for the CDR3 is TGCGCCAGCAGCCAAGATCTACCAGGCAATAACTATGGCTACACCTTC.

The CDR3, as DNA: TGTGCCAGTACCACTCTCTCTGGAAACACCATATATTTT. Translation gives CASTTLSGNTIYF. The V and J genes are TRBV19 and TRBJ1-3, with D uncertain. The CDR3 loop spans 13 amino acids. Germline V CDR1 and CDR2: LNHDA, SQIVND (reference sequence). V lost 7 bases, J lost 0 bases, and 7 bases lay in between.

The chain combines TRBV5-1 with TRBJ2-3, with 13 positions matching TRBD2. The germline V gene has CDR1 SGHRS and CDR2 YFSETQ. This CDR3 has 16 residues. V gave up 5 bases and J gave up 3 bases; unmatched junction bases: 6. The CDR3 DNA follows: TGCGCCAGCAGGGACGGACTAGCGGGGGATACAGATACGCAGTATTTT. Translation: CASRDGLAGDTDTQYF.

This clone was detected a few times. This chain connects TRBV7-2 to TRBJ1-3, with TRBD1 matching 7 bases. This CDR3 spans 15 amino acids. V lost 5 bases to trimming and J lost 4 bases; unmatched junction nucleotides: 8. CDR1 and CDR2 (germline): SGHTA, FQGNSA. For the CDR3, the DNA is TGTGCCAGCAGCCAACTGACAGGGACCGGAAACACCATATATTTT. Translating gives CASSQLTGTGNTIYF.

V is TRBV13 and J is TRBJ1-3; no clear D. The CDR3 spans 16 residues. Trimming took off 0 bases at V and 2 bases at J, with 11 bases between the two ends. Germline values: CDR1 PRHDT, CDR2 FYEKMQ (reference sequence). CDR3 coding DNA: TGTGCCAGCAGCTTAGGCTCGCGGGCCCCTGGAAACACCATATATTTT. Protein product: CASSLGSRAPGNTIYF.

This clone has a single count. The V and J genes are TRBV9 and TRBJ1-2; 8 positions match TRBD1. J was trimmed by 2 bases and V by 4 bases; bases with no gene match: 4. This CDR3 is 14 amino acids long. Per germline, CDR1 SGDLS and CDR2 YYNGEE. The DNA for the CDR3 is TGTGCCAGCAGCAAAGGACAGGGAAACTATGGCTACACCTTC. Amino acids: CASSKGQGNYGYTF.

CDR3 DNA: TGTGCCAGCAGTTCTCCCTGGACAGCGAACACTGAAGCTTTCTTT. Translated, it gives CASSSPWTANTEAFF. The J gene is TRBJ1-1, the V gene TRBV27, with TRBD1 as a possible D gene (6 bases). V shed 4 bases and J shed 1 base, with 13 bases lying between them. Germline CDR1 reads MNHEY; CDR2 reads SMNVEV (reference sequence). The CDR3 consists of 15 residues.

This clone appeared a few times. This chain uses TRBV2 with TRBJ2-2, with D possibly TRBD1 on 6 matching bases. Germline assignment: CDR1 SNHLY and CDR2 FYNNEI. The CDR3 extends over 15 amino acids. Trimming pared 3 bases from V and 6 bases from J, leaving 14 bases between. CDR3 nucleotides: TGTGCCAGCAGTGAGCTGACAGGAAATCCCGGGGAGCTGTTTTTT. Protein product: CASSELTGNPGELFF.

The chain employs TRBV14 and TRBJ2-1; a weak D match, TRBD1 (6 bases). Trimming shortened V by 4 bases and J by 3 bases, and 19 bases separated the two germline ends. Germline V gene data show CDR1 as SGHDN and CDR2 as FVKESK. The CDR3 extends over 17 amino acids. CDR3 coding DNA: TGTGCCAGCAGCCGAAAACGACAGGTTGGGGTCTACAATGAGCAGTTCTTC. It encodes CASSRKRQVGVYNEQFF. Drawing the rest from reference TRBV14 and TRBJ2-1, the complete variable domain is EAGVTQFPSHSVIEKGQTVTLRCDPISGHDNLYWYRRVMGKEIKFLLHFVKESKQDESGMPNNRFLAERTGGTYSTLKVQPAELEDSGVYFCASSRKRQVGVYNEQFFGPGTRLTVL.

In its sample, this clone was seen many times. The chain employs TRBV4-3 and TRBJ2-1, with TRBD2 as a possible D gene (6 bases). The germline V and J ends were trimmed by 4 bases and 2 bases, with 24 bases remaining between them. This CDR3 comprises 19 residues. Looked up from germline, CDR1 is LGHNA and CDR2 is YSLEER. CDR3 sequence (DNA): TGCGCCAGCAGCCTCGACGGGACTCGGGGAAATGCGGCCTACAATGAGCAGTTCTTC. This gives the protein CASSLDGTRGNAAYNEQFF.

The chain carries TRBV7-2 and TRBJ2-7; 7 nucleotides match TRBD1. Germline lookup yields CDR1 SGHTA and CDR2 FQGNSA. The junction had 7 bases not matched to a gene; V was cut back by 5 bases and J by 3 bases. The CDR3 runs 14 residues. CDR3 sequence (DNA): TGTGCCAGCAGCCAGAAGACAGGGAGCTACGAGCAGTACTTC. Translated, it gives CASSQKTGSYEQYF.

V gene TRBV29-1 combines with J gene TRBJ2-7, with 8 nucleotides matching TRBD1. Germline V gene sequence: CDR1 SQVTM, CDR2 ANQGSEA. The CDR3 contains 12 residues. V shed 6 bases, J shed 0 bases, and the junction held 1 base outside the gene matches. Here the CDR3 DNA reads TGCAGCGTGGGACAGGACTCCTACGAGCAGTACTTC. It specifies CSVGQDSYEQYF.

This chain uses TRBV7-2 with TRBJ2-1, with D hard to call. Between the trimmed V and J ends, which lost 2 bases and 8 bases, there was a span of 13 bases. The germline CDR1 and CDR2 sequences are SGHTA and FQGNSA. This CDR3 contains 14 residues. The DNA for the CDR3 is TGTGCCAGCAGCTTAATGGCCTCCCGGGATGAGCAGTTCTTC. Translated, it gives CASSLMASRDEQFF.

The V and J genes are TRBV4-2 and TRBJ2-7; TRBD2 matches 12 bases. Per germline, CDR1 LGHNA and CDR2 YNFKEQ. With 0 bases clipped from V and 0 bases from J, the junction kept 6 bases outside the gene matches. The CDR3 has 18 residues. Here the CDR3 DNA reads TGTGCCAGCAGCCAAGATCTGCCGACTAGCGGGAGCTCCTACGAGCAGTACTTC. This codes for CASSQDLPTSGSSYEQYF.

The genes are TRBV4-1 and TRBJ1-1; D not resolved. CDR3 length equals 13 residues. CDR1 and CDR2 (germline): MGHRA, YSYEKL. Trimming cost V 4 bases and J 6 bases, with 12 bases left between them. CDR3 nucleotide sequence: TGCGCCAGCAGCCCAGAGAGGAGGGCTGAAGCTTTCTTT. Protein sequence: CASSPERRAEAFF.

This rearrangement joins TRBV11-3 to TRBJ2-7; 11 bases fit TRBD1. The trim removed 2 bases at V and 9 bases at J, leaving 21 bases unmatched. The germline V gene encodes CDR1 SGHNT and CDR2 YENEEA. There are 19 residues in the CDR3. CDR3 sequence (DNA): TGTGCCAGCAGCTTAATGTCAGGGACAGGGGGTGGCTCGTCAACGTGGCAGTACTTC. It specifies CASSLMSGTGGGSSTWQYF.

A few counts support this clone. The chain carries TRBV6-7 and TRBJ1-4, with a possible D match to TRBD1 (6 bases). TRBV6-7 is annotated as an ORF whose role is uncertain. Trimming stripped 5 bases from V and 5 bases from J, with 18 bases between. This CDR3 region has 16 residues. The CDR3 region has the DNA TGTGCCAGCAGTACCGAAACAGGGTATGAAAATGAAAAACTGTTTTTT. Translated: CASSTETGYENEKLFF.

The chain couples TRBV29-1 to TRBJ2-5; 12 bases are a match to TRBD2. This CDR3 has 14 amino acids. V was clipped by 8 bases and J by 0 bases; unmatched bases: 4. Per germline, CDR1 SQVTM and CDR2 ANQGSEA. CDR3 amino acids: CSFRLAGDQETQYF. The CDR3 DNA reads TGCAGCTTCCGACTAGCGGGGGACCAAGAGACCCAGTACTTC.